The T cell receptor beta chain under discussion was sequenced for a study of spatial heterogeneity in lung cancer. In this sample, this clonotype turned up many times. Time point noted: sample taken at primary tumor resection. MiXCR, run by TCRdb on the 5' RACE reads, gives a single entry per CDR3 protein. Of 20,000 to 25,000 distinct CDR3 sequences in the sample, over 5.5% are singletons; the top ten hold about 35%. The CDR3 covers 15 residues. The germline CDR1 and CDR2 sequences are SGHRS and YFSETQ. The ends were cut back, 2 bases at V and 0 bases at J, with 8 bases in the middle. The rearrangement uses TRBV5-1 and TRBJ2-2; D uncertain. The material was PBMCs, obtained at surgery. This TCR was recovered from a male donor with early-stage non-small cell lung cancer. In DNA form, the CDR3 reads TGCGCCAGCAGCTTCAGTTACGCGAACACCGGGGAGCTGTTTTTT. Translated: CASSFSYANTGELFF.